These 18 T cell receptor beta chains were sequenced from one sample in a study of cytomegalovirus exposure and HLA in healthy donors. Both 60 Vbeta primers and 13 Jbeta primers went into the PCR. Method: immunoSEQ multiplex PCR; TCRdb's copy keeps in-frame clones and lacks some. The profile shows 150,000 to 180,000 clones, over 75% of them singletons. The sequencing input was PBMCs. The receptor set was obtained from a middle-aged woman in good health and CMV-seropositive.

V and J are TRBV10-3 and TRBJ2-3; D is uncertain. CDR1 is ENHRY, CDR2 SYGVKD, per germline. The length of the CDR3 is 13 residues. The germline V and J ends were trimmed by 3 bases and 0 bases, with 4 bases remaining between them. CDR3 nucleotide sequence: TGTGCCATCAGTGACTTAAGCACAGATACGCAGTATTTT. This sequence encodes CAISDLSTDTQYF.

V and J are TRBV28 and TRBJ2-7; 11 nucleotides align to TRBD1. Trimming cost V 3 bases and J 5 bases; bases outside gene matches: 6. The CDR3 loop spans 15 amino acids. Germline-derived CDR1 and CDR2 are MDHEN and SYDVKM. CDR3 coding DNA: TGTGCCAGCAGTTTTGATGGACAGGGGGCTCACGAGCAGTACTTC. This translates into CASSFDGQGAHEQYF.

The gene calls are TRBV5-1 and TRBJ2-2; 14 positions agree with TRBD2. The germline gives CDR1 SGHRS, CDR2 YFSETQ. Trimming cost V 9 bases and J 6 bases; bases outside gene matches: 7. This CDR3 comprises 15 residues. CDR3 region: CATSGLAGAPGELFF. The CDR3 DNA is TGCGCCACCTCGGGACTAGCGGGAGCCCCCGGGGAGCTGTTTTTT.

The rearrangement links TRBV18 to TRBJ2-3; D is perhaps TRBD2 (5 bases). CDR1 KGHSH and CDR2 LQKENI come from the germline V gene. The CDR3 totals 15 residues. V lost 5 bases and J 11 bases, leaving 23 bases between the germline ends. In DNA, the CDR3 is TGTGCCAGCTCATCAGGCGGGCCGTTGGCCGAGTGGCAGTATTTT. It yields the protein CASSSGGPLAEWQYF.

The sample holds a few counts of this clone. V gene TRBV6-6 combines with J gene TRBJ2-3; 11 bases are a match to TRBD2. The CDR3 spans 16 residues. Germline CDR1 is MNHNY and CDR2 is SVGAGI (reference sequence). The V gene end was trimmed by 3 bases and the J gene end by 5 bases; junction bases not matched to a gene: 7. The DNA of the CDR3 is TGTGCCAGCAGTTATTCGACTAGCGGGACGAAAGATACGCAGTATTTT. Its translation: CASSYSTSGTKDTQYF.

This CDR3 is CASSPRDRHTDTQYF. The CDR3 DNA reads as TGTGCCAGTAGTCCCCGGGACAGGCACACAGATACGCAGTATTTT. This chain uses TRBV19 with TRBJ2-3; 8 bases are shared with TRBD1. CDR3 length equals 15 residues. V dropped 5 bases and J dropped 2; count of bases not matched to a gene: 6. CDR1 and CDR2 (germline): LNHDA, SQIVND (reference sequence).

V is TRBV28 and J is TRBJ1-4, with D unresolved. This CDR3 has 13 amino acids. V was clipped by 6 bases and J by 2 bases, with 7 bases between them. Per germline, CDR1 MDHEN and CDR2 SYDVKM. The CDR3, as DNA: TGTGCCAGCAGCTCCCCGACTAATGAAAAACTGTTTTTT. Translated: CASSSPTNEKLFF.

The gene calls are TRBV19 and TRBJ2-1; 7 bases fit TRBD2. V lost 10 bases, J lost 6 bases, and 12 bases stayed unmatched. The CDR3 loop spans 14 amino acids. CDR1 is LNHDA and CDR2 is SQIVND in the germline V gene (reference sequence). This chain's CDR3 is CATHPGGSRNEQFF. The DNA of the CDR3 is TGTGCCACCCACCCTGGCGGGAGCCGCAATGAGCAGTTCTTC.

This CDR3 is CASSLRQAPYTEAFF. The CDR3 coding sequence is TGTGCCAGCAGTTTAAGGCAGGCGCCGTACACTGAAGCTTTCTTT. V and J are TRBV27 and TRBJ1-1; D remains ambiguous. V gave up 2 bases and J gave up 3 bases, with 13 bases separating them. Germline CDR1 reads MNHEY; CDR2 reads SMNVEV (reference sequence). This CDR3 is built from 15 residues.

V gene TRBV19 combines with J gene TRBJ2-1; tentatively, D is TRBD2 (6 bases). There are 14 residues in the CDR3. The V end was cut by 6 bases, the J end by 4 bases, with 13 bases between. Germline V gene data show CDR1 as LNHDA and CDR2 as SQIVND (reference sequence). The CDR3 here is CASRQDRGYNEQFF. For the CDR3, the DNA is TGTGCCAGTAGACAAGACCGGGGGTACAATGAGCAGTTCTTC.

The chain combines TRBV7-3 with TRBJ2-1; tentatively, D is TRBD2 (6 bases). V lost 2 bases and J 11 bases, leaving 10 bases between the germline ends. The germline V gene has CDR1 SGHTA and CDR2 FQGTGA. The CDR3 length is 12 residues. CDR3 bases: TGTGCCAGCAGCTTATCCGGGACTCAGCAGTTCTTC. Translation: CASSLSGTQQFF.

In DNA, the CDR3 is TGTGCCAGCAGCCGCGACGCCCTCAGGATCTATGGCTACACCTTC. This encodes CASSRDALRIYGYTF. V gene TRBV14 combines with J gene TRBJ1-2; no clear D. The CDR3 length is 15 residues. Looked up from germline, CDR1 is SGHDN and CDR2 is FVKESK. Trimming removed 4 bases from V and 4 bases from J, with 16 bases in between.

This chain uses TRBV7-2 with TRBJ2-5; 8 bases are shared with TRBD2. Trimming at V came to 0 bases and at J to 5 bases, leaving 2 bases not matched to a gene. This CDR3 comprises 14 residues. CDR1 is SGHTA, CDR2 FQGNSA, per germline. CDR3 sequence reads: CASSLASGMETQYF. In nucleotides, the CDR3 is TGTGCCAGCAGCTTAGCTAGCGGGATGGAGACCCAGTACTTC.

The J gene is TRBJ2-1, the V gene TRBV18, with TRBD2 matching over 11 bases. The CDR3 is 18 residues long. Germline CDR1 reads KGHSH; CDR2 reads LQKENI. V was pared by 2 bases and J by 2 bases, with 8 bases of the junction left unmatched. The CDR3 loop reads CASSPEASGRWTYNEQFF. CDR3 nucleotide sequence: TGTGCCAGCTCACCAGAGGCTAGCGGGAGGTGGACCTACAATGAGCAGTTCTTC.

CDR3 in DNA: TGTGCCAGCTCACCAAGCGGGGGCGACGTCAACGAGCAGTACTTC. Protein product: CASSPSGGDVNEQYF. The gene calls are TRBV18 and TRBJ2-7; 8 nucleotides match TRBD2. V lost 2 bases to trimming and J lost 5 bases; unmatched junction nucleotides: 8. This CDR3 has 15 residues. Germline CDR1 reads KGHSH; CDR2 reads LQKENI.

The rearrangement uses TRBV30 and TRBJ2-7, with TRBD2 identical over 14 bases. CDR1 is GTSNPN and CDR2 is SVGIG in the germline V gene (reference sequence). The J segment lost 1 base and the V segment lost 3 bases, leaving 2 bases of the junction unmatched. The CDR3 contains 15 residues. For the CDR3, the DNA is TGTGCCTGGAGGACTAGCGGGAGGGGGTCCTACGAGCAGTACTTC. It codes for CAWRTSGRGSYEQYF.

This chain links TRBV29-1 with TRBJ1-2, with D hard to call. The CDR3 length is 12 residues. Germline V gene data show CDR1 as SQVTM and CDR2 as ANQGSEA. The V end was cut by 6 bases, the J end by 5 bases, with 13 bases between. The CDR3 bases are TGCAGCGTCGCGAATGGAGGGTATGGCTACACCTTC. It is translated as CSVANGGYGYTF. The entire variable domain, with the rest obtained from reference TRBV29-1 and TRBJ1-2, is as follows: SAVISQKPSRDICQRGTSLTIQCQVDSQVTMMFWYRQQPGQSLTLIATANQGSEATYESGFVIDKFPISRPNLTFSTLTVSNMSPEDSSIYLCSVANGGYGYTFGSGTRLTVV.

For this clone: This same CDR3 is encoded by further DNA sequences in the sample. In nucleotides, the CDR3 is TGTGCCAGCAGCTTAGCCCGCGTGGGCAACACTGAAGCTTTCTTT. Protein product: CASSLARVGNTEAFF. The chain joins TRBV7-8 to TRBJ1-1; D remains unclear. CDR3 size: 15 residues. V was trimmed by 0 bases and J by 2 bases, leaving 10 bases between them. Germline-derived CDR1 and CDR2 are SGHVS and FQNEAQ.